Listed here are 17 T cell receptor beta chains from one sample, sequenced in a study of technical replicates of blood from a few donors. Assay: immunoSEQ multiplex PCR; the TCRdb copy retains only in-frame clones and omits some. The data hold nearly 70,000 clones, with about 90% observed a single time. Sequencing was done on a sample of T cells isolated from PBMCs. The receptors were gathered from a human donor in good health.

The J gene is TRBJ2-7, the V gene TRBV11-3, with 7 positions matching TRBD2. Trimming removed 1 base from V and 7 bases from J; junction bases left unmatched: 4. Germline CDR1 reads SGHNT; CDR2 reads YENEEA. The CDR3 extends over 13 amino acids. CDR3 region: CASSLGGGWEQYF. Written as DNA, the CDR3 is TGTGCCAGCAGCTTAGGGGGGGGTTGGGAGCAGTACTTC.

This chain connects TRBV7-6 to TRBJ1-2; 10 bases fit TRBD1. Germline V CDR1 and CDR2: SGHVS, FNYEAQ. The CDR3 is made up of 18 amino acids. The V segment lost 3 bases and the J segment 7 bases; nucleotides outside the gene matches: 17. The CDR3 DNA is TGTGCCAGCAGCTTTAACCCCTTAGGGACAGGGGTGTCAGGTGGCTACACCTTC. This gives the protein CASSFNPLGTGVSGGYTF.

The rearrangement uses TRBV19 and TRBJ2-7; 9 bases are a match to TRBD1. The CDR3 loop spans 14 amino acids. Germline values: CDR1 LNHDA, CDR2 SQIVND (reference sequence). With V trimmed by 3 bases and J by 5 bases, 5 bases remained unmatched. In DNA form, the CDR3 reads TGTGCCAGTAGTATGGGACAGGGTCTCAACGAGCAGTACTTC. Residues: CASSMGQGLNEQYF.

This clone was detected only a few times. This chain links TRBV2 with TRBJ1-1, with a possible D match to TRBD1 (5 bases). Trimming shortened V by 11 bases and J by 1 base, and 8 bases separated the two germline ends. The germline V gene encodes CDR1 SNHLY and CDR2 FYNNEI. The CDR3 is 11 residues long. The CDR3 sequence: CAAQGNTEAFF. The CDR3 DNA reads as TGTGCCGCCCAGGGGAACACTGAAGCTTTCTTT.

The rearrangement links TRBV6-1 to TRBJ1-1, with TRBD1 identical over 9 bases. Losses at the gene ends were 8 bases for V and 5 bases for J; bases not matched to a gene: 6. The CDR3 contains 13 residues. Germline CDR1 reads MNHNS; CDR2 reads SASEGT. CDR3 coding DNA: TGTGCCAGCGAAACAGGGGGCTTGACTGAAGCTTTCTTT. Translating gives CASETGGLTEAFF.

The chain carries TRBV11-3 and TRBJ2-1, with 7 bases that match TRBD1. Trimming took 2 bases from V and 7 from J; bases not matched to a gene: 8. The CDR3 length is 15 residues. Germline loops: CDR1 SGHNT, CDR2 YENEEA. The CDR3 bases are TGTGCCAGCAGCTTAATCCGAGGGGGCAGGAATGAGCAGTTCTTC. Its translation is CASSLIRGGRNEQFF.

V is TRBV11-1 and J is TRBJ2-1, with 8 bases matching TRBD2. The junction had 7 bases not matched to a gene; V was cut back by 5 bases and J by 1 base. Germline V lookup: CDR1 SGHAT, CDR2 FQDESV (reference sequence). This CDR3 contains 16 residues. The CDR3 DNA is TGTGCCAGCAGCGGGGGGAAGCGGGAGTCCTACAATGAGCAGTTCTTC. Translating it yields CASSGGKRESYNEQFF.

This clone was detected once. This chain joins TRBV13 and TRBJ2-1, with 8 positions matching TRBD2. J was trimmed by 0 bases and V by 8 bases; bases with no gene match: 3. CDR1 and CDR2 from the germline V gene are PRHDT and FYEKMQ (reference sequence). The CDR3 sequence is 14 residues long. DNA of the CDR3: TGTGCCAGCGGAAGCGGGAGCTCCTACAATGAGCAGTTCTTC. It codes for CASGSGSSYNEQFF. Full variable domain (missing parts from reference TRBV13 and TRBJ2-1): AAGVIQSPRHLIKEKRETATLKCYPIPRHDTVYWYQQGPGQDPQFLISFYEKMQSDKGSIPDRFSAQQFSDYHSELNMSSLELGDSALYFCASGSGSSYNEQFFGPGTRLTVL.

The CDR3 DNA is TGTGCCAGTAGGAATTGGGGCGGGGAAGACACAGATACGCAGTATTTT. Residues: CASRNWGGEDTDTQYF. The V gene is TRBV19, the J gene TRBJ2-3, with a weak D call TRBD2 (6 bases). CDR3 length: 16 amino acids. In germline, CDR1 is LNHDA, CDR2 SQIVND (reference sequence). Between the trimmed V and J ends, which lost 6 bases and 2 bases, there was a span of 18 bases.

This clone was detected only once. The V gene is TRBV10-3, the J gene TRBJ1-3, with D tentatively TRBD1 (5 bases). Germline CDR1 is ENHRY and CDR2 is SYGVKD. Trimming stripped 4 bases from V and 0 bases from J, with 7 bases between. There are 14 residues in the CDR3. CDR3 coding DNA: TGTGCCATCAGTGGAGACAGCTCTGGAAACACCATATATTTT. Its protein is CAISGDSSGNTIYF.

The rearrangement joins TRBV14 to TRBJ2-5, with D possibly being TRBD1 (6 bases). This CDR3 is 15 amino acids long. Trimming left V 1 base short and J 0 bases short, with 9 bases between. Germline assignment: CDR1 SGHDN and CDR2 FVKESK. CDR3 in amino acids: CASSQGQAHQETQYF. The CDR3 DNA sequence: TGTGCCAGCAGCCAAGGACAGGCCCACCAAGAGACCCAGTACTTC.

CDR3 sequence reads: CASSQRQAGTEAFF. CDR3 in DNA: TGTGCCAGCAGCCAGAGACAGGCGGGCACTGAAGCTTTCTTT. The chain carries TRBV7-6 and TRBJ1-1; weak D call: TRBD1 (6 bases). This CDR3 is built from 14 residues. Germline V lookup: CDR1 SGHVS, CDR2 FNYEAQ. V dropped 5 bases and J dropped 4 bases, with 14 bases sitting between them.

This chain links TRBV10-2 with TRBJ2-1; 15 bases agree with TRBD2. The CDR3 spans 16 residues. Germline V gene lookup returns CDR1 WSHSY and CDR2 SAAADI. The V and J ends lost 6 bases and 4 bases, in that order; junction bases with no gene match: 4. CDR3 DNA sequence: TGCGCCAGCAGCGGGACTAGCGGGAGGTTGTACAATGAGCAGTTCTTC. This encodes CASSGTSGRLYNEQFF.

The CDR3: CASSDSWTGPGVEQYF. The CDR3 region has the DNA TGTGCCAGCAGTGACAGTTGGACAGGTCCGGGAGTCGAGCAGTACTTC. The chain uses TRBV6-1 and TRBJ2-5; maybe TRBD1 (7 bases). The J call is doubtful: the DNA matches TRBJ2-7 better. The V gene's germline CDR1 is MNHNS and CDR2 SASEGT. The CDR3 is 16 amino acids.

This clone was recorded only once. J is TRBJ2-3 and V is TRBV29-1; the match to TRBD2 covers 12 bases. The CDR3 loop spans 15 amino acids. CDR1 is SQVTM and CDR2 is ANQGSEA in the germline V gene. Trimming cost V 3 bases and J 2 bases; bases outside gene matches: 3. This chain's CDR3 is CSVEASGRATDTQYF. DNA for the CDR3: TGCAGCGTTGAGGCTAGCGGGAGGGCCACAGATACGCAGTATTTT.

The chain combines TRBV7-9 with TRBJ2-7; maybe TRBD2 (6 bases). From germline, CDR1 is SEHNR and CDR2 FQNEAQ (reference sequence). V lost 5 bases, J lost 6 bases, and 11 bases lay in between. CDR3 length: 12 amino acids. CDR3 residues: CASSTTSSEQYF. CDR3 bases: TGTGCCAGCAGCACGACTAGTAGCGAGCAGTACTTC.

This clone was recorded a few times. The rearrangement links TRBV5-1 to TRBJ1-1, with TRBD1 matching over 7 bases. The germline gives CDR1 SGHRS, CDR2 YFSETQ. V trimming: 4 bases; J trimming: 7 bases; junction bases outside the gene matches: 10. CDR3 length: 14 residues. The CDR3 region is CASSLGTANLEAFF. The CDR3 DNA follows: TGCGCCAGCAGCCTCGGGACAGCTAACCTTGAAGCTTTCTTT. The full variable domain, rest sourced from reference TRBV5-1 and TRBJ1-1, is KAGVTQTPRYLIKTRGQQVTLSCSPISGHRSVSWYQQTPGQGLQFLFEYFSETQRNKGNFPGRFSGRQFSNSRSEMNVSTLELGDSALYLCASSLGTANLEAFFGQGTRLTVV.